A single sample is the source of the 10 T cell receptor beta chains below, sequenced in a study of technical replicates of blood from a handful of donors. Using immunoSEQ multiplex PCR, the repertoire was profiled, and TCRdb retains in-frame clones only, with some absent. The data hold 80,000 to 95,000 clones, with less than 96% observed a single time. The specimen sequenced was T cells isolated from PBMCs. The receptors shown here come from a human donor in good health.

This chain joins TRBV5-4 and TRBJ1-3; D call uncertain. The CDR3 has 15 amino acids. CDR1 and CDR2 from the germline V gene are SGHNT and YYREEE (reference sequence). Trimming stripped 0 bases from V and 0 bases from J, with 7 bases between. In DNA form, the CDR3 reads TGTGCCAGCAGCTTGGGTCTCAGCTCTGGAAACACCATATATTTT. Translating gives CASSLGLSSGNTIYF. Filled out from reference TRBV5-4 and TRBJ1-3, the complete variable domain reads ETGVTQSPTHLIKTRGQQVTLRCSSQSGHNTVSWYQQALGQGPQFIFQYYREEENGRGNFPPRFSGLQFPNYSSELNVNALELDDSALYLCASSLGLSSGNTIYFGEGSWLTVV.

The chain recombines TRBV4-2 with TRBJ1-1; no clear D. The germline gives CDR1 LGHNA, CDR2 YNFKEQ. This CDR3 contains 15 residues. Between the trimmed V and J ends, which lost 3 bases and 2 bases, there was a span of 13 bases. The CDR3 here is CASSHDEAGNTEAFF. In DNA, the CDR3 is TGTGCCAGCAGCCACGATGAGGCGGGAAACACTGAAGCTTTCTTT.

V and J are TRBV7-3 and TRBJ1-2; 7 nucleotides line up with TRBD1. Germline V gene sequence: CDR1 SGHTA, CDR2 FQGTGA. The CDR3 is made up of 15 amino acids. Germline trimming cut 4 bases from V and 5 bases from J; bases unmatched to any gene: 10. The CDR3 nucleotides are TGTGCCAGCAGCTCGCGGACAGGCGGAACTTATGGCTACACCTTC. Translating gives CASSSRTGGTYGYTF.

V and J are TRBV5-1 and TRBJ2-5; TRBD1 is a possible D gene (6 bases). CDR3 length: 15 residues. Per germline, CDR1 SGHRS and CDR2 YFSETQ. V was clipped by 1 base and J by 2 bases, with 12 bases between them. The CDR3 DNA is TGCGCCAGCAGCTTGCTCAGACAGGTGCAAGAGACCCAGTACTTC. Its translation is CASSLLRQVQETQYF. Full variable domain (remainder filled in from reference TRBV5-1 and TRBJ2-5): KAGVTQTPRYLIKTRGQQVTLSCSPISGHRSVSWYQQTPGQGLQFLFEYFSETQRNKGNFPGRFSGRQFSNSRSEMNVSTLELGDSALYLCASSLLRQVQETQYFGPGTRLLVL.

The CDR3 sequence is CASSLLGGAGMAFF. The DNA for the CDR3 is TGTGCCAGCAGTTTATTGGGCGGGGCAGGTATGGCTTTCTTT. This chain links TRBV27 with TRBJ1-1, with a weak D call TRBD1 (5 bases). V dropped 1 base and J dropped 11 bases, with 17 bases sitting between them. Germline CDR1 reads MNHEY; CDR2 reads SMNVEV (reference sequence). This CDR3 comprises 14 residues.

This clone was seen a single time. The V call is TRBV6-6, the J call TRBJ2-7, with unresolved D. CDR3 size: 14 residues. Trimming took off 0 bases at V and 3 bases at J, with 9 bases between the two ends. The germline V gene encodes CDR1 MNHNY and CDR2 SVGAGI (reference sequence). Written as DNA, the CDR3 is TGTGCCAGCAGTTACTCAGGAGATAGCTACGAGCAGTACTTC. It codes for CASSYSGDSYEQYF.

DNA for the CDR3: TGTGCCAGCAGTTTCCCAATTACGCTCTCAGAGACAGGGCGGCACGAGCAGTACTTC. Amino acid sequence: CASSFPITLSETGRHEQYF. The V gene is TRBV28, the J gene TRBJ2-7, with 7 nucleotides matching TRBD1. The CDR3 runs to 19 residues. V was pared by 3 bases and J by 5 bases, with 22 bases of the junction left unmatched. The germline V gene has CDR1 MDHEN and CDR2 SYDVKM.

J is TRBJ1-4 and V is TRBV10-3; 8 positions match TRBD1. Trimming at V came to 11 bases and at J to 1 base, leaving 3 bases not matched to a gene. The CDR3 covers 13 residues. Germline CDR1 reads ENHRY; CDR2 reads SYGVKD. This CDR3 is CASQGETNEKLFF. The CDR3 bases are TGTGCCTCACAGGGGGAAACTAATGAAAAACTGTTTTTT.

The chain employs TRBV19 and TRBJ1-1; TRBD1 agrees at 8 bases. Trimming cost V 6 bases and J 3 bases; bases outside gene matches: 6. Germline lookup yields CDR1 LNHDA and CDR2 SQIVND (reference sequence). The CDR3 consists of 14 residues. The CDR3, as DNA: TGTGCCAGTAGGCCTACAGGGGGGTACACTGAAGCTTTCTTT. Translating it yields CASRPTGGYTEAFF.

The V and J genes are TRBV19 and TRBJ1-5; a possible D gene is TRBD1 (6 bases). Trimming took off 7 bases at V and 11 bases at J, with 12 bases between the two ends. There are 11 residues in the CDR3. Germline CDR1 LNHDA, CDR2 SQIVND (reference sequence). The CDR3 loop reads CASTKGGAQHF. CDR3 sequence (DNA): TGTGCCAGTACTAAGGGGGGGGCCCAGCATTTT.